A selection of T cell receptor beta chains follows, all from one sample in a study of T cell responses to AZD1222 COVID-19 vaccine. The table came from immunoSEQ multiplex PCR; TCRdb's copy has only in-frame clones and leaves some out. The table records 90,000 to 100,000 clones, roughly 88% of them present only once. Sequencing was performed on peripheral blood, taken on day 0 of AZD1222 vaccination. These receptors were collected from an adult in good health. The CDR3 runs from the conserved cysteine through the conserved F or W. D genes are given only for firm matches. Clone size is not always given. Where it is, it says once, few, many or a class for expanded clones.

V gene	D gene	clone size	J gene	CDR3 DNA	CDR3 protein
TRBV19	TRBD1	-	TRBJ1-6	TGTGCCAGTAGTGCCACGACAGGGAATAATTCACCCCTCCACTTT	CASSATTGNNSPLHF
TRBV24-1	TRBD2	-	TRBJ2-7	TGTGCCACCAGTGATTCTCGGGGGAGGGCCTACGAGCAGTACTTC	CATSDSRGRAYEQYF
TRBV10-3	TRBD2	-	TRBJ2-3	TGTGCCATCAGTCGACTAGCGGACACAGATACGCAGTATTTT	CAISRLADTDTQYF
TRBV28	TRBD1	few	TRBJ1-2	TGTGCCAGCAGGCGGGCAGGGGGGGACTATGGCTACACCTTC	CASRRAGGDYGYTF
TRBV5-1	TRBD1	-	TRBJ1-2	TGCGCCAGCAGCCAAACCGCAACAGGGGGCAGTGGCTACACCTTC	CASSQTATGGSGYTF
TRBV4-3	-	few	TRBJ1-4	TGCGCCAGCAGCCAAGAACAGGAAACTAATGAAAAACTGTTTTTT	CASSQEQETNEKLFF
TRBV7-3	-	-	TRBJ2-7	TGTGCCAGCAGCTTAAGGCCGGGAGACGAGCAGTACTTC	CASSLRPGDEQYF
TRBV2	-	once	TRBJ1-3	TGTGCCAGCAGTGATGACATCTACTCTGGAAACACCATATATTTT	CASSDDIYSGNTIYF
TRBV5-1	TRBD2	-	TRBJ2-3	TGCGCCAGCAGCGACCGGACTAGCGGCCGAGATACGCAGTATTTT	CASSDRTSGRDTQYF
TRBV4-3	-	-	TRBJ2-5	TGCGCCAGCAGCCAAGATACCGGGAGCGTGGGAGAGACCCAGTACTTC	CASSQDTGSVGETQYF
TRBV4-2	TRBD1	-	TRBJ2-6	TGTGCCAGCAGCCAAGTCCGACAGGGGGTTTTCTCTGGGGCCAACGTCCTGACTTTC	CASSQVRQGVFSGANVLTF
TRBV7-9	-	-	TRBJ1-2	TGTGCCAGCAGCTCCGAAGCGGTAGGGTGGGGTGTTGGTAACTATGGCTACACCTTC	CASSSEAVGWGVGNYGYTF
TRBV18	-	-	TRBJ2-7	TGTGCCAGCTCACCACCGTCCAGGGGCTACGAGCAGTACTTC	CASSPPSRGYEQYF
TRBV3-1/TRBV3-2	TRBD1	-	TRBJ1-4	TGTGCCAGCAGCAGAAGGACAGGGGTTTTAGCTAATGAAAAACTGTTTTTT	CASSRRTGVLANEKLFF
TRBV7-5	-	-	TRBJ2-3	TGTGTCAGAAGCCCCCTGGGGCCTAGCACAGATACGCAGTATTTT	CVRSPLGPSTDTQYF
TRBV5-1	TRBD1	-	TRBJ2-7	TGCGCCAGCAGCTTGACAGGGGTCCCCTACGAGCAGTACTTC	CASSLTGVPYEQYF